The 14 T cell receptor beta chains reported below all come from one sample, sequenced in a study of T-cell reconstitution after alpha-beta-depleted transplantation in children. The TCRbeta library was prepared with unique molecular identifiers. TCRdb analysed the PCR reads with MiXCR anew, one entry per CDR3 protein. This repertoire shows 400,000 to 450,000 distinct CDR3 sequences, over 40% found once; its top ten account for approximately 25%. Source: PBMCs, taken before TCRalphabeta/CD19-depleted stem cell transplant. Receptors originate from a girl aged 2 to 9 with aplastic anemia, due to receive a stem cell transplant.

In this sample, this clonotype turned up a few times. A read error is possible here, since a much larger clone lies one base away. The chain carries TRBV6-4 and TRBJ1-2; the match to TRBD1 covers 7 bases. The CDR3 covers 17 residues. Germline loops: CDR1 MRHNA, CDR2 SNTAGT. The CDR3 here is CASSDPRGPSPNYGDTF. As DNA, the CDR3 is TGTGCCAGCAGTGACCCGAGGGGGCCTTCCCCTAACTATGGCGACACCTTC.

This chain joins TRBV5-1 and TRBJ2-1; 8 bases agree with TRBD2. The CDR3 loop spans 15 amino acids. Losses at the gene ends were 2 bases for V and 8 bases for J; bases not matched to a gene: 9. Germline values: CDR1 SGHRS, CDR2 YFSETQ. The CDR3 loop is CASSLSGLVVDEQFF. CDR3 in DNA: TGCGCCAGCAGCTTATCGGGACTAGTTGTTGATGAGCAGTTCTTC. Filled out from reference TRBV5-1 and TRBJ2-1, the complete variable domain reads KAGVTQTPRYLIKTRGQQVTLSCSPISGHRSVSWYQQTPGQGLQFLFEYFSETQRNKGNFPGRFSGRQFSNSRSEMNVSTLELGDSALYLCASSLSGLVVDEQFFGPGTRLTVL.

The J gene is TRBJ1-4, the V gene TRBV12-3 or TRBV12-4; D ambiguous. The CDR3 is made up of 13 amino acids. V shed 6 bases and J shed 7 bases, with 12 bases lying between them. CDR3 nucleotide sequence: TGTGCCAGCAGCTTGGGTGCTTTTGAAAAACTGTTTTTT. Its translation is CASSLGAFEKLFF.

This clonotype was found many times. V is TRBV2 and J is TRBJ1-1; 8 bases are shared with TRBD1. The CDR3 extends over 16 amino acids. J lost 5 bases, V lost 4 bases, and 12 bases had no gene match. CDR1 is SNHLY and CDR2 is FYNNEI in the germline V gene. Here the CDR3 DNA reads TGTGCCAGCAGTGCTGACAGGGGCTCGCGAGAAACTGAAGCTTTCTTT. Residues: CASSADRGSRETEAFF.

The CDR3 DNA is TGTGCCAGCAATGTCGGCAGGGCTGGTTACACTGAAGCTTTCTTT. Its protein product is CASNVGRAGYTEAFF. The gene calls are TRBV27 and TRBJ1-1, with a possible D match to TRBD1 (5 bases). Trimming removed 7 bases at V and 3 bases at J, with 18 bases between. CDR1 MNHEY and CDR2 SMNVEV come from the germline V gene (reference sequence). This CDR3 is built from 15 residues.

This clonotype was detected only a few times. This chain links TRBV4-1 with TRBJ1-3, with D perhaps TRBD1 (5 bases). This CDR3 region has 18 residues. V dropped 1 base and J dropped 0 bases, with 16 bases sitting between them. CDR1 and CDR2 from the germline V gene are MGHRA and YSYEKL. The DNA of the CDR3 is TGCGCCAGCAGCCAAGGGAATGAGGACACCTTCTCTGGAAACACCATATATTTT. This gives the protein CASSQGNEDTFSGNTIYF.

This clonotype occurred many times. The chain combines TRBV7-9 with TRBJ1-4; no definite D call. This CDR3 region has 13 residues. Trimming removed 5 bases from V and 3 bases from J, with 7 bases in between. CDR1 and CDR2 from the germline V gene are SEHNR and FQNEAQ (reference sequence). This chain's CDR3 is CASSAGANEKLFF. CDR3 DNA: TGTGCCAGCAGCGCCGGCGCTAATGAAAAACTGTTTTTT.

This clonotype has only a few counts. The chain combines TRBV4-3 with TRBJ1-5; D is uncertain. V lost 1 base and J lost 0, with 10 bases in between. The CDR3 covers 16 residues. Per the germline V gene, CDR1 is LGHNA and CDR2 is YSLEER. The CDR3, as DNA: TGCGCCAGCAGCCAAGCCAGAGGATATAGCAATCAGCCCCAGCATTTT. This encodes CASSQARGYSNQPQHF.

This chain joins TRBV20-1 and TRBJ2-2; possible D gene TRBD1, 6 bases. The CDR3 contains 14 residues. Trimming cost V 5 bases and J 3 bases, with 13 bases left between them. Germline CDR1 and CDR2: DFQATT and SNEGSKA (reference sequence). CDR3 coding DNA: TGCAGTGCTTCCCCCTGGGGGCACACCGGGGAGCTGTTTTTT. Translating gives CSASPWGHTGELFF.

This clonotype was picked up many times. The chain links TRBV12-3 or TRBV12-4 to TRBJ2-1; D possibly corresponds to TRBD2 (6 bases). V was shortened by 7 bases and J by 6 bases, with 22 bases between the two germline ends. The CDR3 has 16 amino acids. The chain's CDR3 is CASTPHGGPTPNEQFF. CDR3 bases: TGTGCCAGCACCCCCCATGGAGGGCCCACCCCCAATGAGCAGTTCTTC.

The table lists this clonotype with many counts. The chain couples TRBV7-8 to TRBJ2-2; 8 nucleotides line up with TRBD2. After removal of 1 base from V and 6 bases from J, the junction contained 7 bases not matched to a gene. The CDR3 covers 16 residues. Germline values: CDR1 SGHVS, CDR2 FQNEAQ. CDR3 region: CASSLGGGRLAGELFF. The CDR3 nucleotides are TGTGCCAGCAGCTTAGGAGGCGGGAGGTTGGCCGGGGAGCTGTTTTTT. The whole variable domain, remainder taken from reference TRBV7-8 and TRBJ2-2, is GAGVSQSPRYKVAKRGQDVALRCDPISGHVSLFWYQQALGQGPEFLTYFQNEAQLDKSGLPSDRFFAERPEGSVSTLKIQRTQQEDSAVYLCASSLGGGRLAGELFFGEGSRLTVL.

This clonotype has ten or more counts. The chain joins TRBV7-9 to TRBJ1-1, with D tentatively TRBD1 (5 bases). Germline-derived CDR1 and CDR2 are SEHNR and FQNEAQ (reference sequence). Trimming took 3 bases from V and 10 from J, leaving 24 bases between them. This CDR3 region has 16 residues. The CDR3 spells CASSFPPSGGRRAAFF. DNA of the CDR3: TGTGCCAGCAGCTTCCCTCCTTCCGGGGGAAGGCGGGCAGCTTTCTTT.

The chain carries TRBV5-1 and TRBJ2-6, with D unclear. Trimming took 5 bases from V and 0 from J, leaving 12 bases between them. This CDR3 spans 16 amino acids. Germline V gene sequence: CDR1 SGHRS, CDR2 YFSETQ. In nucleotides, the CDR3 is TGCGCCAGCAGACTCACGTGGGCCTCTGGGGCCAACGTCCTGACTTTC. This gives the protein CASRLTWASGANVLTF.

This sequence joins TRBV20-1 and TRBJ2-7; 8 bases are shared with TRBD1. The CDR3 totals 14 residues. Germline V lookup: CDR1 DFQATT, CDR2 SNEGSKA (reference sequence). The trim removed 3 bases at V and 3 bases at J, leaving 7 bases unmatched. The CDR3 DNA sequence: TGCAGTGCTAGCCAGGGTACAGGGGGCTACGAGCAGTACTTC. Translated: CSASQGTGGYEQYF.